This TCR beta chain was captured by sequencing in a study of blood T cell repertoires in COVID-19. Study information: Researchers got acute and convalescent COVID-19 samples from the United States, Italy and Spain.

Under the authors' procedure: Amplified reference gene primers provided the basis for estimating nucleated cell counts. Here immunoSEQ multiplex PCR was the method, and the copy in TCRdb shows in-frame clones only, minus some. The V and J calls and the clone size are those of that table, but D and trimming were determined from the DNA. The table shows about 160,000 clones, with about 85% occurring only once. The V end lost 2 bases, the J end lost 4 bases, and 21 bases lay between the germline ends. The CDR3 spans 18 residues. Germline lookup yields CDR1 SGHTA and CDR2 FQGNSA. The TCR sequence derives from a woman in her forties or fifties with COVID-19, enrolled during active disease. The gene calls are TRBV7-2 and TRBJ2-1; a possible D gene is TRBD2 (5 bases). The sequenced sample consisted of peripheral blood. The CDR3: CASSLTPRGGWGYNEQFF. The CDR3, as DNA: TGTGCCAGCAGCTTAACCCCCCGCGGAGGCTGGGGTTACAATGAGCAGTTCTTC.